The 28 T cell receptor beta chains in this list originate from one sample, sequenced in a study of cytomegalovirus exposure and HLA in healthy donors. PCR was performed using 60 Vbeta and 13 Jbeta primers. Sequenced by immunoSEQ multiplex PCR; TCRdb stores in-frame clones only, minus some. The sample includes roughly 150,000 clones, 77% of them seen just once. Sequencing was carried out using PBMCs. The source of these receptors is a man under 40 in good health and CMV-seronegative.

A few counts support this clone. The rearrangement uses TRBV12-5 and TRBJ2-7, with D tentatively TRBD1 (6 bases). The CDR3 sequence is 13 residues long. Germline values: CDR1 LGHNT, CDR2 FRNRAP. Trimming pared 6 bases from V and 1 base from J, leaving 10 bases between. DNA for the CDR3: TGTGCTAGTGGCCCGGACAGATCCTACGAGCAGTACTTC. Encoded protein: CASGPDRSYEQYF.

This clone occurred a few times. V usage is TRBV7-6 and J usage is TRBJ2-7; perhaps TRBD2 as D (6 bases). Trimming left V 6 bases short and J 3 bases short, with 21 bases between. This CDR3 comprises 16 residues. The V gene's germline CDR1 is SGHVS and CDR2 FNYEAQ. The CDR3 sequence: CASRGGHPLPLYEQYF. In nucleotides, the CDR3 is TGTGCCAGCAGGGGAGGACATCCCTTGCCCCTCTACGAGCAGTACTTC.

This clone has more than one count but fewer than ten. The CDR3 DNA reads as TGTGCCAGTAGTAGAAGACAGGGTTCCGATCCTAGCACAGATACGCAGTATTTT. Amino acids: CASSRRQGSDPSTDTQYF. V gene TRBV19 combines with J gene TRBJ2-3; 7 nucleotides match TRBD1. Germline V gene data show CDR1 as LNHDA and CDR2 as SQIVND (reference sequence). CDR3 size: 18 residues. Trimming cost V 4 bases and J 0 bases; bases outside gene matches: 13.

The chain has TRBV5-8 and TRBJ2-1, with 12 bases lining up with TRBD2. The CDR3 runs to 18 residues. Germline V gene sequence: CDR1 SGHTS, CDR2 YDEGEE. J lost 2 bases, V lost 2 bases, and 8 bases had no gene match. The CDR3, as DNA: TGTGCCAGCAGCTTCAGGGCTAGCGGGAGGGCTCCCTACAATGAGCAGTTCTTC. This sequence encodes CASSFRASGRAPYNEQFF.

The V call is TRBV19, the J call TRBJ1-5, with D maybe TRBD1 (6 bases). The CDR3 consists of 16 residues. V dropped 1 base and J dropped 4 bases, with 14 bases sitting between them. CDR1 and CDR2 (germline): LNHDA, SQIVND (reference sequence). The CDR3 here is CASSIARTRGNQPQHF. DNA for the CDR3: TGTGCCAGTAGTATAGCCCGGACTAGGGGGAATCAGCCCCAGCATTTT. The whole variable domain, remainder taken from reference TRBV19 and TRBJ1-5, is DGGITQSPKYLFRKEGQNVTLSCEQNLNHDAMYWYRQDPGQGLRLIYYSQIVNDFQKGDIAEGYSVSREKKESFPLTVTSAQKNPTAFYLCASSIARTRGNQPQHFGDGTRLSIL.

V and J are TRBV5-1 and TRBJ2-5, with D tentatively TRBD2 (6 bases). Germline V gene sequence: CDR1 SGHRS, CDR2 YFSETQ. V was shortened by 4 bases and J by 4 bases, with 14 bases between the two germline ends. The CDR3 has 14 residues. The DNA for the CDR3 is TGCGCCAGCAGCGCCGGGACTTTTAGAGAGACCCAGTACTTC. This codes for CASSAGTFRETQYF. Complete variable domain (other parts from reference TRBV5-1 and TRBJ2-5): KAGVTQTPRYLIKTRGQQVTLSCSPISGHRSVSWYQQTPGQGLQFLFEYFSETQRNKGNFPGRFSGRQFSNSRSEMNVSTLELGDSALYLCASSAGTFRETQYFGPGTRLLVL.

V is TRBV18 and J is TRBJ1-5; perhaps TRBD1 as D (6 bases). Germline V CDR1 and CDR2: KGHSH, LQKENI. The CDR3 runs to 16 residues. The germline V and J ends were trimmed by 6 bases and 3 bases, with 18 bases remaining between them. Here the CDR3 DNA reads TGTGCCAGCTCCCCCCGGGCAGGGGCCTTCAATCAGCCCCAGCATTTT. It specifies CASSPRAGAFNQPQHF.

The rearrangement uses TRBV27 and TRBJ1-2, with D unresolved. The CDR3 is made up of 14 amino acids. Germline V gene lookup returns CDR1 MNHEY and CDR2 SMNVEV (reference sequence). With 2 bases removed from V and 5 bases from J, the gap between germline ends came to 12 bases. CDR3 nucleotides: TGTGCCAGCAGTTTAGACGGGGAAGGGTATGGCTACACCTTC. This encodes CASSLDGEGYGYTF.

The V and J genes are TRBV7-3 and TRBJ2-3; TRBD2 matches 9 bases. V was pared by 2 bases and J by 5 bases, with 8 bases of the junction left unmatched. From germline, CDR1 is SGHTA and CDR2 FQGTGA. The CDR3 has 16 amino acids. CDR3 nucleotides: TGTGCCAGCAGCTTATCCGGTAGCGGGAGTGGAGATACGCAGTATTTT. This codes for CASSLSGSGSGDTQYF.

This chain joins TRBV10-3 and TRBJ1-1; TRBD1 matches at 7 bases. Germline loops: CDR1 ENHRY, CDR2 SYGVKD. The CDR3 sequence is 14 residues long. The J segment lost 1 base and the V segment lost 7 bases, leaving 6 bases of the junction unmatched. DNA for the CDR3: TGTGCCATCAACCGGGACAGTGGGAACACTGAAGCTTTCTTT. Translating gives CAINRDSGNTEAFF.

The chain employs TRBV18 and TRBJ2-7; TRBD1 is a possible D gene (6 bases). This CDR3 comprises 14 residues. V was cut by 3 bases and J by 5 bases, with 14 bases left in between. Germline V gene sequence: CDR1 KGHSH, CDR2 LQKENI. The CDR3 loop reads CASSPHRQADEQYF. CDR3 DNA sequence: TGTGCCAGCTCACCTCACAGACAGGCAGACGAGCAGTACTTC.

This sequence joins TRBV27 and TRBJ2-1; a weak D match, TRBD2 (6 bases). V was cut by 8 bases and J by 0 bases, with 14 bases left in between. This CDR3 spans 15 amino acids. Germline V gene lookup returns CDR1 MNHEY and CDR2 SMNVEV (reference sequence). The CDR3 reads CASLGLLSSYNEQFF. CDR3 DNA: TGTGCCAGCCTGGGACTCCTGAGCTCCTACAATGAGCAGTTCTTC.

This rearrangement joins TRBV5-8 to TRBJ2-3, with D hard to call. Deletions cut 0 bases from V and 4 bases from J, with 6 bases between. Germline CDR1 and CDR2: SGHTS and YDEGEE. CDR3 length equals 13 residues. The CDR3 DNA follows: TGTGCCAGCAGCTTGGCCCTCCCAGATACGCAGTATTTT. Translation gives CASSLALPDTQYF.

The chain is built from TRBV7-9 and TRBJ2-2, with 8 bases matching TRBD1. Germline CDR1 reads SEHNR; CDR2 reads FQNEAQ (reference sequence). The V gene end was trimmed by 5 bases and the J gene end by 3 bases; junction bases not matched to a gene: 5. This CDR3 is 15 amino acids long. The CDR3 DNA reads as TGTGCCAGCAGCCTCCAGGGGGCGGACACCGGGGAGCTGTTTTTT. Translated: CASSLQGADTGELFF. Using reference TRBV7-9 and TRBJ2-2 for the parts outside the CDR3, the full variable domain is DTGVSQNPRHKITKRGQNVTFRCDPISEHNRLYWYRQTLGQGPEFLTYFQNEAQLEKSRLLSDRFSAERPKGSFSTLEIQRTEQGDSAMYLCASSLQGADTGELFFGEGSRLTVL.

The chain combines TRBV7-9 with TRBJ1-1, with 8 bases lining up with TRBD1. J was trimmed by 3 bases and V by 5 bases; bases with no gene match: 8. Germline V gives CDR1 SEHNR, CDR2 FQNEAQ (reference sequence). The CDR3 covers 15 residues. The CDR3 here is CASSQLTGAYTEAFF. The CDR3 nucleotides read TGTGCCAGCAGCCAACTGACAGGGGCGTACACTGAAGCTTTCTTT.

The chain carries TRBV11-2 and TRBJ2-7, with 12 nucleotides matching TRBD1. The CDR3 has 16 amino acids. Germline assignment: CDR1 SGHAT and CDR2 FQNNGV. The trim removed 6 bases at V and 4 bases at J, leaving 10 bases unmatched. DNA of the CDR3: TGTGCCAGCAGGGGGGGACAGGGGGCGCTTCGATACGAGCAGTACTTC. This encodes CASRGGQGALRYEQYF.

The J gene is TRBJ2-3, the V gene TRBV7-3; no reliable D call. CDR3 length: 15 residues. The germline V gene encodes CDR1 SGHTA and CDR2 FQGTGA. V was trimmed by 4 bases and J by 6 bases, leaving 17 bases between them. Here the CDR3 DNA reads TGTGCCAGCAGCTCCTTAACCGCCTTCGGGGATACGCAGTATTTT. Translation: CASSSLTAFGDTQYF.

The chain uses TRBV25-1 and TRBJ2-5; D unclear. Germline V gives CDR1 MGHDK, CDR2 SYGVNS. V gave up 6 bases and J gave up 2 bases, with 10 bases separating them. CDR3 length: 13 amino acids. CDR3 sequence: CASRGSAQETQYF. The CDR3 DNA reads TGTGCCAGCAGAGGAAGCGCTCAAGAGACCCAGTACTTC.

The chain joins TRBV9 to TRBJ2-5; the D gene is possibly TRBD2 (6 bases). Germline-derived CDR1 and CDR2 are SGDLS and YYNGEE. The CDR3 is made up of 14 amino acids. The ends were cut back, 0 bases at V and 3 bases at J, with 9 bases in the middle. The CDR3 loop reads CASSVGGTKETQYF. CDR3 coding DNA: TGTGCCAGCAGCGTAGGCGGGACGAAAGAGACCCAGTACTTC.

The gene calls are TRBV10-3 and TRBJ2-1; D remains unclear. Germline CDR1 reads ENHRY; CDR2 reads SYGVKD. The CDR3 length is 13 residues. Trimming removed 0 bases at V and 8 bases at J, with 8 bases between. The CDR3 here is CAISESGTDEQFF. The CDR3 nucleotides read TGTGCCATCAGTGAGTCTGGTACGGATGAGCAGTTCTTC.

The chain is built from TRBV6-4 and TRBJ2-1, with D perhaps matching TRBD2 (7 bases). CDR1 and CDR2 (germline): MRHNA, SNTAGT. The CDR3 is made up of 15 amino acids. Trimming pared 3 bases from V and 3 bases from J, leaving 12 bases between. The CDR3 coding sequence is TGTGCCAGCAGTGATGGGGGGGCAGACTACAATGAGCAGTTCTTC. Residues: CASSDGGADYNEQFF.

The J gene is TRBJ2-7, the V gene TRBV6-5; 7 nucleotides line up with TRBD1. CDR1 is MNHEY and CDR2 is SVGAGI in the germline V gene. The ends lost 2 bases at V and 7 bases at J; junction bases unmatched: 5. The CDR3 runs 13 residues. CDR3 DNA: TGTGCCAGCAGTTACAGGACAGGTGGGGAGCAGTACTTC. It is translated as CASSYRTGGEQYF.

The chain uses TRBV6-4 and TRBJ2-1; tentatively, D is TRBD1 (6 bases). V was shortened by 0 bases and J by 10 bases, with 22 bases between the two germline ends. CDR1 and CDR2 from the germline V gene are MRHNA and SNTAGT. This CDR3 is 17 amino acids long. DNA of the CDR3: TGTGCCAGCAGTGACTCGGTGGGGGCCAGCCCCCCTGACGAGCAGTTCTTC. Translated: CASSDSVGASPPDEQFF.

The chain carries TRBV4-1 and TRBJ2-3, with 8 bases lining up with TRBD2. The CDR3 loop spans 16 amino acids. Germline V gene lookup returns CDR1 MGHRA and CDR2 YSYEKL. The V segment lost 1 base and the J segment 15 bases; nucleotides outside the gene matches: 18. The CDR3 region is CASSQGLYMAGGPHYF. DNA for the CDR3: TGCGCCAGCAGCCAAGGACTTTATATGGCGGGAGGACCCCATTATTTT.

This chain connects TRBV19 to TRBJ2-7; possibly TRBD1 for D (5 bases). The V end was cut by 5 bases, the J end by 1 base, with 9 bases between. Germline assignment: CDR1 LNHDA and CDR2 SQIVND (reference sequence). The CDR3 is made up of 13 amino acids. DNA of the CDR3: TGTGCCAGTAGTCGGCCAGGGTCCTACGAGCAGTACTTC. Protein product: CASSRPGSYEQYF. The full variable domain, with the rest looked up from reference TRBV19 and TRBJ2-7, is DGGITQSPKYLFRKEGQNVTLSCEQNLNHDAMYWYRQDPGQGLRLIYYSQIVNDFQKGDIAEGYSVSREKKESFPLTVTSAQKNPTAFYLCASSRPGSYEQYFGPGTRLTVT.

The chain uses TRBV9 and TRBJ2-1; 13 nucleotides agree with TRBD2. The CDR3 is 16 amino acids. CDR1 is SGDLS and CDR2 is YYNGEE in the germline V gene. V gave up 3 bases and J gave up 7 bases; unmatched junction bases: 7. The CDR3 nucleotides are TGTGCCAGCAGCGAGGGAGGACTAGCGGGGGAAAATGAGCAGTTCTTC. Translated: CASSEGGLAGENEQFF.

The rearrangement uses TRBV5-1 and TRBJ2-2, with 8 bases lining up with TRBD2. The CDR3 runs 16 residues. The V gene's germline CDR1 is SGHRS and CDR2 YFSETQ. V was clipped by 4 bases and J by 2 bases; unmatched bases: 7. CDR3 amino acids: CASSQSGSANTGELFF. The CDR3 DNA is TGCGCCAGCAGCCAGAGCGGGAGTGCTAACACCGGGGAGCTGTTTTTT.

The chain carries TRBV10-2 and TRBJ1-1; no definite D call. V lost 3 bases, J lost 6 bases, and 14 bases lay in between. Per the germline V gene, CDR1 is WSHSY and CDR2 is SAAADI. The CDR3 extends over 14 amino acids. The chain's CDR3 is CASSDLGRVAEAFF. In DNA form, the CDR3 reads TGCGCCAGCAGTGACCTTGGGAGGGTTGCTGAAGCTTTCTTT.